Shown below are 27 T cell receptor beta chains from a single sample sequenced in a study of T cell repertoires in cytomegalovirus infection. Using its own MiXCR run on the reads, TCRdb lists one record per CDR3 protein. This table has fewer than 250,000 distinct CDR3 sequences, approximately 13% appearing once. Material for sequencing was PBMCs. These receptors were obtained from a human donor in good health (CMV status not recorded). Some clones in this sample may be carry-over from other donors' samples.

The table lists this clonotype with many counts. The chain is built from TRBV7-2 and TRBJ2-7; the D gene is possibly TRBD2 (5 bases). This CDR3 contains 13 residues. The germline V and J ends were trimmed by 4 bases and 1 base, with 8 bases remaining between them. Germline loops: CDR1 SGHTA, CDR2 FQGNSA. CDR3: CASSSDLSYEQYF. Written as DNA, the CDR3 is TGTGCCAGCAGCTCGGACTTGTCCTACGAGCAGTACTTC.

In this sample, this clonotype turned up many times. The CDR3 nucleotides read TGTGCCAGCAGCCAGGCGGGGGTAAGCACTGAAGCTTTCTTT. This codes for CASSQAGVSTEAFF. The gene calls are TRBV11-3 and TRBJ1-1; D might be TRBD1 (5 bases). This CDR3 contains 14 residues. Trimming pared 5 bases from V and 4 bases from J, leaving 14 bases between. In germline, CDR1 is SGHNT, CDR2 YENEEA.

The chain is built from TRBV4-3 and TRBJ2-1; 7 bases are shared with TRBD1. With V trimmed by 0 bases and J by 5 bases, 4 bases remained unmatched. Germline CDR1 LGHNA, CDR2 YSLEER. The CDR3 consists of 15 residues. This chain's CDR3 is CASSQEDRENNEQFF. The CDR3 DNA is TGCGCCAGCAGCCAAGAAGACAGGGAGAACAATGAGCAGTTCTTC.

Many counts were recorded for this clonotype. V and J are TRBV7-2 and TRBJ1-1; maybe TRBD1 (5 bases). This CDR3 has 15 residues. Looked up from germline, CDR1 is SGHTA and CDR2 is FQGNSA. Trimming removed 2 bases from V and 2 bases from J, with 12 bases in between. CDR3 protein: CASSLKAGENTEAFF. The CDR3 nucleotides read TGTGCCAGCAGCTTAAAGGCGGGGGAAAACACTGAAGCTTTCTTT.

The chain employs TRBV12-3 or TRBV12-4 and TRBJ2-2, with a possible D match to TRBD1 (6 bases). V was shortened by 8 bases and J by 4 bases, with 14 bases between the two germline ends. The CDR3 has 14 amino acids. This CDR3 reads CASRQGPATGELFF. CDR3 in DNA: TGTGCCAGCCGCCAGGGGCCGGCCACCGGGGAGCTGTTTTTT.

The chain uses TRBV10-3 and TRBJ2-1; 10 positions match TRBD1. The V segment lost 11 bases and the J segment 4 bases; nucleotides outside the gene matches: 11. Germline V gene sequence: CDR1 ENHRY, CDR2 SYGVKD. CDR3 size: 15 residues. The CDR3 region has the DNA TGTGCCTCCCTGGGGGGACAGGGGATATACAATGAGCAGTTCTTC. It is translated as CASLGGQGIYNEQFF.

This clonotype was seen at least ten times. The chain couples TRBV7-2 to TRBJ2-2; 7 nucleotides match TRBD2. The length of the CDR3 is 16 residues. Germline CDR1 SGHTA, CDR2 FQGNSA. Trimming at V came to 5 bases and at J to 5 bases, leaving 11 bases not matched to a gene. CDR3 sequence reads: CASSPGLVLRTGELFF. CDR3 sequence (DNA): TGTGCCAGCAGCCCCGGACTAGTTTTGAGGACCGGGGAGCTGTTTTTT. Full variable domain (missing parts from reference TRBV7-2 and TRBJ2-2): GAGVSQSPSNKVTEKGKDVELRCDPISGHTALYWYRQSLGQGLEFLIYFQGNSAPDKSGLPSDRFSAERTGGSVSTLTIQRTQQEDSAVYLCASSPGLVLRTGELFFGEGSRLTVL.

This clonotype was counted ten times or more. The CDR3 reads CASSLIDSTYGYTF. The CDR3 DNA reads TGTGCCAGCAGCCTCATCGACAGTACGTATGGCTACACCTTC. The chain employs TRBV5-4 and TRBJ1-2, with D maybe TRBD1 (5 bases). The CDR3 extends over 14 amino acids. V lost 4 bases and J 5 bases, leaving 15 bases between the germline ends. Germline V gene lookup returns CDR1 SGHNT and CDR2 YYREEE (reference sequence). Complete variable domain (other parts from reference TRBV5-4 and TRBJ1-2): ETGVTQSPTHLIKTRGQQVTLRCSSQSGHNTVSWYQQALGQGPQFIFQYYREEENGRGNFPPRFSGLQFPNYSSELNVNALELDDSALYLCASSLIDSTYGYTFGSGTRLTVV.

This sequence joins TRBV20-1 and TRBJ2-7, with 8 positions matching TRBD1. Germline CDR1 is DFQATT and CDR2 is SNEGSKA (reference sequence). J gave up 3 bases and V 5 bases, and 12 bases lay outside the gene matches. CDR3 size: 15 residues. The CDR3 nucleotides read TGCAGTGCTCTTGGTCCGGGACAGGTTTACTACGAGCAGTACTTC. Amino acid sequence: CSALGPGQVYYEQYF.

This clonotype has a count of ten or more. This chain links TRBV28 with TRBJ2-6; D is ambiguous. This CDR3 is built from 15 residues. The germline V gene encodes CDR1 MDHEN and CDR2 SYDVKM. The V and J ends lost 1 base and 2 bases respectively, with 6 bases between them. CDR3 amino acids: CASSLSLPGANVLTF. CDR3 nucleotides: TGTGCCAGCAGTTTATCACTCCCTGGGGCCAACGTCCTGACTTTC.

This clonotype was seen many times. The chain links TRBV7-2 to TRBJ1-1; no definite D call. Trimming removed 5 bases at V and 1 base at J, with 14 bases between. Germline V gene data show CDR1 as SGHTA and CDR2 as FQGNSA. CDR3 length: 15 residues. CDR3 in amino acids: CASSTRAGTNTEAFF. DNA of the CDR3: TGTGCCAGCAGCACTAGGGCAGGTACGAACACTGAAGCTTTCTTT.

This clonotype was found many times. V is TRBV7-2 and J is TRBJ2-1; 8 bases align to TRBD2. This CDR3 spans 15 amino acids. V shed 1 base, J shed 4 bases, and the junction held 3 bases outside the gene matches. The germline V gene has CDR1 SGHTA and CDR2 FQGNSA. CDR3 DNA sequence: TGTGCCAGCAGCTTAGAAGGACTAGCTTACAATGAGCAGTTCTTC. It encodes CASSLEGLAYNEQFF.

This clonotype showed up many times. The chain employs TRBV6-1 and TRBJ1-1; TRBD1 is a possible D gene (6 bases). This CDR3 spans 17 amino acids. V was clipped by 2 bases and J by 5 bases, with 21 bases between them. Germline values: CDR1 MNHNS, CDR2 SASEGT. This chain's CDR3 is CASSEWRTVGERTEAFF. The DNA of the CDR3 is TGTGCCAGCAGTGAATGGAGGACAGTGGGGGAGAGGACTGAAGCTTTCTTT.

This clonotype has a count of ten or more. The genes are TRBV7-3 and TRBJ2-5; TRBD1 matches 8 bases. The V and J ends lost 4 bases and 5 bases, in that order; junction bases with no gene match: 9. Germline values: CDR1 SGHTA, CDR2 FQGTGA. The CDR3 sequence is 15 residues long. The CDR3 reads CASSSSRTGMETQYF. In DNA, the CDR3 is TGTGCCAGCAGCTCAAGCAGGACAGGGATGGAGACCCAGTACTTC.

The sample holds many counts of this clonotype. The CDR3 coding sequence is TGTGCCAGCAGGGGCCTCCCCCAAGAGACCCAGTACTTC. The encoded protein is CASRGLPQETQYF. The chain recombines TRBV6-2 or TRBV6-3 with TRBJ2-5; D is unclear. The CDR3 sequence is 13 residues long. Germline loops: CDR1 MNHEY, CDR2 SVGEGT. V lost 6 bases and J lost 1, with 9 bases in between.

This clonotype was found a few times. This chain links TRBV23-1 with TRBJ1-6; TRBD1 is a possible D gene (6 bases). TRBV23-1 falls under the ORF class, with uncertain function. V shed 0 bases and J shed 1 base, with 19 bases lying between them. This CDR3 spans 20 amino acids. The CDR3 sequence: CASSQSSQGIVSSYNSPLHF. CDR3 nucleotides: TGCGCCAGCAGTCAATCCTCTCAGGGGATAGTCAGTTCCTATAATTCACCCCTCCACTTT.

This clonotype has at least ten counts. The CDR3 protein is CASSLNKWGQRPYEQYF. In nucleotides, the CDR3 is TGTGCCAGCAGCTTAAATAAATGGGGACAGCGACCCTACGAGCAGTACTTC. This chain links TRBV7-2 with TRBJ2-7, with 7 bases identical to TRBD1. The CDR3 extends over 17 amino acids. Germline CDR1 and CDR2: SGHTA and FQGNSA. J gave up 2 bases and V 2 bases, and 12 bases lay outside the gene matches.

This clonotype was recorded many times. CDR3 sequence (DNA): TGTGCCAGCAGTTTGCGGGGGGACACAGATACGCAGTATTTT. It encodes CASSLRGDTDTQYF. This chain uses TRBV7-2 with TRBJ2-3; 8 nucleotides line up with TRBD2. V was clipped by 6 bases and J by 2 bases; unmatched bases: 4. The CDR3 contains 14 residues. The germline CDR1 and CDR2 sequences are SGHTA and FQGNSA.

This clonotype was found many times. J is TRBJ2-4 and V is TRBV4-2; D is perhaps TRBD2 (7 bases). The CDR3 spans 15 residues. The V gene lost 4 bases and the J gene lost 7 bases, with 17 bases spanning the gap. The germline V gene has CDR1 LGHNA and CDR2 YNFKEQ. CDR3 amino acids: CASSPLEGGSNIQYF. The CDR3 DNA reads TGTGCCAGCAGCCCCTTAGAGGGGGGGTCGAACATTCAGTACTTC.

This clonotype was found many times. CDR3 in amino acids: CASSVLAGGSFTDTQYF. For the CDR3, the DNA is TGTGCCAGCAGCGTTCTAGCGGGAGGAAGTTTCACAGATACGCAGTATTTT. The gene calls are TRBV7-6 and TRBJ2-3, with 11 positions matching TRBD2. This CDR3 spans 17 amino acids. Germline V gene lookup returns CDR1 SGHVS and CDR2 FNYEAQ. Unmatched junction bases numbered 9, after V lost 5 bases and J lost 2 bases.

In this sample, this clonotype turned up many times. V gene TRBV25-1 combines with J gene TRBJ2-7; D perhaps matches TRBD2 (6 bases). The V gene lost 10 bases and the J gene lost 0 bases, with 22 bases spanning the gap. CDR3 length: 16 amino acids. Germline CDR1 reads MGHDK; CDR2 reads SYGVNS. This CDR3 is CATLGAPGTASYEQYF. The CDR3 nucleotides read TGTGCCACCTTAGGAGCCCCCGGGACTGCCTCCTACGAGCAGTACTTC.

This clonotype was seen repeatedly, ten times or more. V usage is TRBV7-2 and J usage is TRBJ1-5; D possibly corresponds to TRBD1 (5 bases). The CDR3 totals 15 residues. Germline values: CDR1 SGHTA, CDR2 FQGNSA. V was clipped by 3 bases and J by 1 base, with 10 bases between them. The chain's CDR3 is CASSLRGGSNQPQHF. The CDR3 DNA reads TGTGCCAGCAGCTTGCGGGGGGGGAGCAATCAGCCCCAGCATTTT. Together with reference TRBV7-2 and TRBJ1-5, the CDR3 gives the full variable domain: GAGVSQSPSNKVTEKGKDVELRCDPISGHTALYWYRQSLGQGLEFLIYFQGNSAPDKSGLPSDRFSAERTGGSVSTLTIQRTQQEDSAVYLCASSLRGGSNQPQHFGDGTRLSIL.

The chain links TRBV5-1 to TRBJ1-6; TRBD1 matches 7 bases. Trimming at V came to 2 bases and at J to 10 bases, leaving 3 bases not matched to a gene. CDR1 is SGHRS, CDR2 YFSETQ, per germline. CDR3 length: 13 residues. CDR3 in amino acids: CASSLGGSSPLHF. As DNA, the CDR3 is TGCGCCAGCAGCTTAGGGGGCAGCTCACCCCTCCACTTT.

About this clonotype itself: Given the absence of the conserved phenylalanine or tryptophan at the CDR3 end, a read error is likely. The J gene is TRBJ2-7, the V gene TRBV12-3 or TRBV12-4; possibly TRBD1 for D (5 bases). This CDR3 is 14 amino acids long. Trimming took off 6 bases at V and 6 bases at J, with 18 bases between the two ends. The CDR3 sequence: CASSPGYASSEQYY. The CDR3 DNA reads TGTGCCAGCAGCCCAGGGTACGCGAGTTCCGAGCAGTACTAC.

There are a few counts of this clonotype. The chain carries TRBV18 and TRBJ2-5; 9 nucleotides match TRBD1. In germline, CDR1 is KGHSH, CDR2 LQKENI. The CDR3 is 16 amino acids. J gave up 5 bases and V 6 bases, and 13 bases lay outside the gene matches. The CDR3 protein is CASSQVPGQGAETQYF. CDR3 DNA sequence: TGTGCCAGCTCGCAGGTACCGGGACAGGGTGCGGAGACCCAGTACTTC.

This clonotype was seen many times. The CDR3 DNA follows: TGCGCCAGCAGCTCGACAGGGATGGATGAAAAACTGTTTTTT. Translation gives CASSSTGMDEKLFF. The chain carries TRBV5-1 and TRBJ1-4; 7 nucleotides agree with TRBD1. The CDR3 length is 14 residues. The ends lost 3 bases at V and 6 bases at J; junction bases unmatched: 5. Germline CDR1 SGHRS, CDR2 YFSETQ.

The rearrangement joins TRBV6-2 or TRBV6-3 to TRBJ1-1; no reliable D call. The CDR3 runs 14 residues. V dropped 2 bases and J dropped 1 base, with 8 bases sitting between them. In germline, CDR1 is MNHEY, CDR2 SVGEGT. The CDR3: CASSYGVENTEAFF. The DNA for the CDR3 is TGTGCCAGCAGTTACGGTGTGGAGAACACTGAAGCTTTCTTT.